This record concerns one TCR beta chain sequence. The antigen remains unidentified. Extracted total RNA amounted to at least 5 micrograms for each sample. The data are from a study of blood T cells in healthy people across ages. Study results and caveats: Across samples, TCR beta diversity tracked strongly with naive T cell percentage.

A J-beta primer mix and a sample-barcoded 5' primer were used in a second PCR of roughly 7 to 12 cycles. Each sample provided no less than 2.5 million CDR3-containing paired-end reads. Via MiXCR, TCRdb re-called the 5' RACE reads, giving one row per CDR3 protein. The sample includes roughly 800,000 distinct CDR3 sequences, 55% to 75% of them seen just once. The germline V gene encodes CDR1 LNHDA and CDR2 SQIVND (reference sequence). The J segment lost 0 bases and the V segment lost 4 bases, leaving 3 bases of the junction unmatched. The CDR3 length is 14 residues. This chain joins TRBV19 and TRBJ2-7, with 7 bases aligning to TRBD1. This sequence originates from a man between 25 and 39 years old in good health. Sequenced: blood. The CDR3 DNA follows: TGTGCCAGTAGTACTCGGGACAGCTCCTACGAGCAGTACTTC. This translates into CASSTRDSSYEQYF.